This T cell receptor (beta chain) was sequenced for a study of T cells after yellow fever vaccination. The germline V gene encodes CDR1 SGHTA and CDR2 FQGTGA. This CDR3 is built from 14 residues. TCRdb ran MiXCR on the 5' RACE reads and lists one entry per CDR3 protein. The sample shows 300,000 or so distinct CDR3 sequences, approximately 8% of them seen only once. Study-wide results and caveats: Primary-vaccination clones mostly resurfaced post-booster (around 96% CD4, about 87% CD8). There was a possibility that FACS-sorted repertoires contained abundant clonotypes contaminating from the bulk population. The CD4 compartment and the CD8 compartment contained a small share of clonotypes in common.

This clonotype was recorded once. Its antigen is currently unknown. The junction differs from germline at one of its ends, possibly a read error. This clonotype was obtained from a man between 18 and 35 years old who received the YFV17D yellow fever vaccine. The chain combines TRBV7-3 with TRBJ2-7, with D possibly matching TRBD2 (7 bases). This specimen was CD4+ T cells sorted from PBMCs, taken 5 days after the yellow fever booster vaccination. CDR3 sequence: CASCLRGGPYEQYF. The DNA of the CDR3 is TGTGCCAGCTGCTTAAGGGGGGGACCCTACGAGCAGTACTTC.